The sequence of this TCR beta chain was determined in a study of CD8 T cells in ankylosing spondylitis (TCRdb year 2017). In the study overall: The study set out to find disease-linked TCR variants by profiling T cell receptor beta repertoires in ankylosing spondylitis patients and healthy donors. The full study cohort was made up of approximately 27 ankylosing spondylitis patients and 95 to 130 healthy donors. Samples of peripheral blood were taken, and for ankylosing spondylitis patients, synovial fluid was collected as well.

The V end gives up 6 bases and the J end 3 bases, leaving 1 base in the junction not matched to a gene. Measured from the cysteine to the phenylalanine, the CDR3 is 13 residues long. Only the CDR3 DNA is retained, 39 bases long and in frame from the first base. In the germline V gene (reference sequence), CDR1 corresponds to MNHEY and CDR2 to SMNVEV. The instrument was an Illumina HiSeq 2500. TCR beta libraries were prepared by quantitative 5'-RACE with molecular barcodes. For the original study's pipeline: To identify disease-linked TCR variants, a new computational method was used, one built on a probabilistic model of VDJ rearrangement. TCRdb handled the public reads itself, with Q25 trimming in fastp and clone calling in MiXCR, and kept productive beta chains. Each entry merges the rows of one CDR3 protein and shows their most common DNA and genes. The V and J calls come from TCRdb's annotation, not from the publication. This sample has around 330,000 distinct CDR3 sequences in its table, and around a tenth of those were observed once. Clones ranked in the top ten supply more than 7% of the sample.

Overall results and qualifications from the work: The disease-linked clones were reported as significantly enriched in matched synovial fluid samples from ankylosing spondylitis patients. Some motif variants had previously been reported in the synovial fluid and blood of reactive arthritis patients, which suggests shared mechanisms of disease initiation. Blood from ankylosing spondylitis patients appeared to be characterized by a TCR beta motif made up of under ten highly homologous amino acid variants. The disease-linked clones had a CD8+ phenotype and were found at relatively low frequencies in peripheral blood.

There are many counts of this clonotype. What antigen it recognizes has not been identified. No per-base quality is available; no much larger clone lies one base away. The V and J segments used are TRBV27 and TRBJ1-2, and 10 bases in between align with TRBD1. The sample taken for sequencing was blood, either unsorted or a sorted T cell fraction (not recorded which). The sequence came from a female donor with ankylosing spondylitis or in good health (not recorded which). The CDR3 protein: CASRGTGDYGYTF. The DNA reads as follows: TGTGCCAGCAGGGGGACAGGGGACTATGGCTACACCTTC.